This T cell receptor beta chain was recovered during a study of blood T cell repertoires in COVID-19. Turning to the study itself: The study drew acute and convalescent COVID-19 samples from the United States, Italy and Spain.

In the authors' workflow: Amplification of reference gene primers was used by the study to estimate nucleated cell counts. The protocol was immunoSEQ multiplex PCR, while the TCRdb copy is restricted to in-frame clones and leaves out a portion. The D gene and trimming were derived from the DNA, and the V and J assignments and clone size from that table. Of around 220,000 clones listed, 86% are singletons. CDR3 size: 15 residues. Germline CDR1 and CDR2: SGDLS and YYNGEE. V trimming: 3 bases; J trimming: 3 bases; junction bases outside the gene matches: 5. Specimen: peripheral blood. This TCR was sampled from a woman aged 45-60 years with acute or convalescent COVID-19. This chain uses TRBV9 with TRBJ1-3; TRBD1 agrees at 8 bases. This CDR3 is CASSDSGGSGNTIYF. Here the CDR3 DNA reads TGTGCCAGCAGCGACTCAGGGGGCAGTGGAAACACCATATATTTT.